Sequencing of this T cell receptor beta chain was carried out in a study of blood T cells in healthy people across ages. About this clonotype: A junction end diverges from the germline sequence, so it may reflect a read error.

PCR was performed a second time for about 7 to 12 cycles using a sample-barcoded 5' primer and a J-beta primer mix. Each cDNA was tagged by a template-switch adaptor containing 12 random nucleotides. TCRdb analysed the 5' RACE reads with MiXCR anew, one entry per CDR3 protein. Altogether approximately 1,000,000 distinct CDR3 sequences are present, 35% to 40% being singletons, with the ten largest covering less than 15%. Germline V CDR1 and CDR2: SQVTM, ANQGSEA. This CDR3 has 13 residues. Total RNA was extracted at no less than 6 micrograms per sample. The chain uses TRBV29-1 and TRBJ1-1; D is undetermined. This sequence originates from a man younger than 35 in good health. The sample was blood. DNA of the CDR3: TGCGGCGTTAGCGAAGTTATGAACACTGAAGCTTTCTTT. Its translation: CGVSEVMNTEAFF.